The source of this TCR beta chain is a study of cytomegalovirus exposure and HLA in healthy donors. Notes on the study in general: Some V segments, including TRBV6-2 and TRBV6-3, were excluded as indistinguishable. Equally common other TCR beta chains were less clonally expanded than HLA-associated ones, a later analysis found.

V lost 6 bases and J lost 9; bases outside the gene matches: 19. The germline CDR1 and CDR2 sequences are WNHNN and SYGVQD (reference sequence). The CDR3 is made up of 18 amino acids. PCR involved 60 Vbeta and 13 Jbeta primers. Profiling relied on immunoSEQ multiplex PCR, and the TCRdb table lists in-frame clones only, not all of them. The repertoire has about 62,000 clones, roughly 77% of them found once; the top ten carry under 6%. On this clone itself: The antigen remains unidentified.

The sequence derives from a woman under 40 in good health and CMV-seronegative. The source material was PBMCs. The gene calls are TRBV10-1 and TRBJ1-6; TRBD1 agrees at 8 bases. The CDR3 spells CASSRPGTGTLHASPLHF. The CDR3 region has the DNA TGCGCCAGCAGCCGTCCCGGGACAGGTACTCTTCACGCTTCACCCCTCCACTTT.